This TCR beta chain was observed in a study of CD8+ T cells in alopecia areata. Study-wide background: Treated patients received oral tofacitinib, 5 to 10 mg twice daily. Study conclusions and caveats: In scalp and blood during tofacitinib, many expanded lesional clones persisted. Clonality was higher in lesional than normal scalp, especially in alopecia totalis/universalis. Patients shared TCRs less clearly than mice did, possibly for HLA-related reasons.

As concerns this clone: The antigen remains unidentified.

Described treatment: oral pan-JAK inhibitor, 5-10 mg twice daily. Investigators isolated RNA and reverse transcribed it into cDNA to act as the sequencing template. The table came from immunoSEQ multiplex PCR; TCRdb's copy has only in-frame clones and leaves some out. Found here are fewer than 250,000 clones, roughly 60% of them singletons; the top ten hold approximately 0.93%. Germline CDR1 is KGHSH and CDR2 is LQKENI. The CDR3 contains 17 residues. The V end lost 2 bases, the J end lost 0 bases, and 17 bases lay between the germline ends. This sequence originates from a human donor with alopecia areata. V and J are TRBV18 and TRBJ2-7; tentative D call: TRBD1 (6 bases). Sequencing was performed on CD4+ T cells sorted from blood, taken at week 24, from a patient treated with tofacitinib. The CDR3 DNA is TGTGCCAGCTCACCAGGCCCCGGACAGCGAAACTCCTACGAGCAGTACTTC. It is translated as CASSPGPGQRNSYEQYF. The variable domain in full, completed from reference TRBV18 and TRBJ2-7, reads NAGVMQNPRHLVRRRGQEARLRCSPMKGHSHVYWYRQLPEEGLKFMVYLQKENIIDESGMPKERFSAEFPKEGPSILRIQQVVRGDSAAYFCASSPGPGQRNSYEQYFGPGTRLTVT.